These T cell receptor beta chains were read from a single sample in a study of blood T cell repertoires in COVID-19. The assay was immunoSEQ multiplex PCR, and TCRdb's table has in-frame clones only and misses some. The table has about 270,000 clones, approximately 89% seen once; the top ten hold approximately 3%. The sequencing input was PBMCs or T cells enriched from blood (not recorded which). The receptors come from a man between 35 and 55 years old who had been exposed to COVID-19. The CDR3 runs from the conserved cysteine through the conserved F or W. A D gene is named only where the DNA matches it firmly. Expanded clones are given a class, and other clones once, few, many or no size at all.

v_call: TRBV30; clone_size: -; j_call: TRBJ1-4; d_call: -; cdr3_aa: CAWSVSSGREKLFF; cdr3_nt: TGTGCCTGGAGTGTATCGTCAGGGCGGGAAAAACTGTTTTTT
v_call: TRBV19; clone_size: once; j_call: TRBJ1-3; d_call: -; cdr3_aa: CASRTDSVPGNTIYF; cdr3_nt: TGTGCCAGTAGGACGGACAGTGTGCCTGGAAACACCATATATTTT
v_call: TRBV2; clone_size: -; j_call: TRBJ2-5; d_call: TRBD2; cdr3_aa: CASTMNSGRVQETQYF; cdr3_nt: TGTGCCAGCACCATGAATAGCGGGAGGGTTCAAGAGACCCAGTACTTC
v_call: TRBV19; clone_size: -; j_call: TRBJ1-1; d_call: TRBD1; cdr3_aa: CASGGTVNTEAFF; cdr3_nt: TGTGCCAGTGGTGGGACAGTTAACACTGAAGCTTTCTTT
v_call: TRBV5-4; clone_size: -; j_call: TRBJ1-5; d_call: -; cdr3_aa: CASSSGGSNQPQHF; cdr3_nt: TGTGCCAGCAGCTCGGGAGGGAGCAATCAGCCCCAGCATTTT
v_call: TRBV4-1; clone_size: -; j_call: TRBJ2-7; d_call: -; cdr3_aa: CASSQGQSLGYEQYF; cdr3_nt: TGCGCCAGCAGCCAAGGACAGTCTCTGGGGTACGAGCAGTACTTC
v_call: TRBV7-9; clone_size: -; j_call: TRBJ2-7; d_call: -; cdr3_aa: CASSRGDMSPGEQYF; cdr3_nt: TGTGCCAGCAGCCGTGGGGACATGTCGCCGGGCGAGCAGTACTTC
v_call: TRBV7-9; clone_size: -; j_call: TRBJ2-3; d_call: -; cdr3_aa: CASTYTPGPTDTQYF; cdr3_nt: TGTGCCAGCACCTACACCCCAGGGCCCACAGATACGCAGTATTTT
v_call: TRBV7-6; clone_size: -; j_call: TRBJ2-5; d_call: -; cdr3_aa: CASSLYQETQYF; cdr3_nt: TGTGCCAGCAGCTTATATCAAGAGACCCAGTACTTC
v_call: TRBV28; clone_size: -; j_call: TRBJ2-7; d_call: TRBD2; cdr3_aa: CASRTLAGVYEQYF; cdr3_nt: TGTGCCAGCAGAACCCTAGCGGGAGTTTACGAGCAGTACTTC
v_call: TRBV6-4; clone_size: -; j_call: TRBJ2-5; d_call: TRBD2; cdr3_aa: CASSQSPGEGQETQYF; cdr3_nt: TGTGCCAGCAGTCAATCCCCCGGGGAGGGACAAGAGACCCAGTACTTC
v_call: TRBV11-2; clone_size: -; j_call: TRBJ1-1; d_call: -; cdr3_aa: CASSSTSGGAFF; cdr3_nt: TGTGCCAGCAGCTCCACCTCCGGGGGAGCTTTCTTT
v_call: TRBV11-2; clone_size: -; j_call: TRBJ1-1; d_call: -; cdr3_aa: CASSPGHMNTEAFF; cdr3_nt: TGTGCCAGCAGCCCGGGACATATGAACACTGAAGCTTTCTTT
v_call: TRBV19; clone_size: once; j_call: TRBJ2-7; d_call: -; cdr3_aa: CASSPGGLTYEQYF; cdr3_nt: TGTGCCAGTAGTCCCGGAGGTCTTACCTACGAGCAGTACTTC
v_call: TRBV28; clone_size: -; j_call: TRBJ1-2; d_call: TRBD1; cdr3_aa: CAARGTGRYYGYTF; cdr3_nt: TGTGCCGCCCGGGGGACAGGCCGCTACTATGGCTACACCTTC
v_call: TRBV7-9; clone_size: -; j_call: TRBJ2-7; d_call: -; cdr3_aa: CASTLAGRPGEQYF; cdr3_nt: TGTGCCAGCACCCTCGCGGGGAGGCCTGGCGAGCAGTACTTC
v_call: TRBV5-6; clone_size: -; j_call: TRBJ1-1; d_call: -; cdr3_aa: CASSSQGYAEAFF; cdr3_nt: TGTGCCAGCAGCTCTCAGGGGTACGCTGAAGCTTTCTTT
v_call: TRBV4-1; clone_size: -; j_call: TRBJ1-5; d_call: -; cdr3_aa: CASSQVPVSNQPQHF; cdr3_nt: TGCGCCAGCAGCCAAGTGCCAGTTAGCAATCAGCCCCAGCATTTT
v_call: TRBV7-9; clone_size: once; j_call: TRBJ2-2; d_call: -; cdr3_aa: CASSSLEVAGELFF; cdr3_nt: TGTGCCAGCAGCTCCCTCGAGGTCGCCGGGGAGCTGTTTTTT
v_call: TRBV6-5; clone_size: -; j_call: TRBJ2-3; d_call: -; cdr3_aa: CASQGADTQYF; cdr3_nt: TGTGCCAGCCAGGGCGCAGATACGCAGTATTTT
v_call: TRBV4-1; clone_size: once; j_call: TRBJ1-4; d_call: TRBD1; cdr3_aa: CASSLLSQGQPPNEKLFF; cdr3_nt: TGCGCCAGCAGCCTTTTATCACAGGGGCAACCACCTAATGAAAAACTGTTTTTT
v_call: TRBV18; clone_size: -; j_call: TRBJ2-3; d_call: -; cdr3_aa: CASSRDRDNTDTQYF; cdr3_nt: TGTGCCAGCTCACGGGATCGGGACAACACAGATACGCAGTATTTT
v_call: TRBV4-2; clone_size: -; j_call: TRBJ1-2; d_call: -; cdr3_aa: CASSQDNQNNYGYTF; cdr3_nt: TGTGCCAGCAGCCAAGATAACCAGAATAACTATGGCTACACCTTC
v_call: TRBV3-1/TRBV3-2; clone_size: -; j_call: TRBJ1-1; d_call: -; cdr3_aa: CASSPPLSIRNTEAFF; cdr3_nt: TGTGCCAGCAGCCCACCCTTGAGCATTCGGAACACTGAAGCTTTCTTT
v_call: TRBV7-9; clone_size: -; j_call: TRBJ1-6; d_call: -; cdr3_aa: CASSLPGTTNSPLHF; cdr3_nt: TGTGCCAGCAGCTTACCCGGGACAACGAATTCACCCCTCCACTTT
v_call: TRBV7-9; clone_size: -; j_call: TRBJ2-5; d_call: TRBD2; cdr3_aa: CASSSPGGLAGGGETQYF; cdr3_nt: TGTGCCAGCAGCTCCCCAGGCGGACTAGCGGGAGGTGGGGAGACCCAGTACTTC
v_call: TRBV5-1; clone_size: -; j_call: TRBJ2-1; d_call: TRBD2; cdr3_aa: CASSLGTSDYNEQFF; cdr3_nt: TGCGCCAGCAGCTTAGGGACTAGCGACTACAATGAGCAGTTCTTC
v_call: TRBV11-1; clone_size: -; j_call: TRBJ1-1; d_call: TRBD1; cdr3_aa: CASSRGRAAPGREAFF; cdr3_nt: TGTGCCAGCAGCAGGGGGCGAGCGGCGCCGGGGCGGGAAGCTTTCTTT
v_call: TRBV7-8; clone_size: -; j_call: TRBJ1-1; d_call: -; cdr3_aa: CASSYNFNTEAFF; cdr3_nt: TGTGCCAGCAGTTATAATTTTAACACTGAAGCTTTCTTT
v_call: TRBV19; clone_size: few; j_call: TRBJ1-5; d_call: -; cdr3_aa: CASRSGGRRQPQHF; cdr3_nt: TGTGCCAGTAGGTCCGGGGGGAGGCGGCAGCCCCAGCATTTT
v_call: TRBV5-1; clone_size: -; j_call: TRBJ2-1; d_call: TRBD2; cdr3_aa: CASSLTSGIAYNEQFF; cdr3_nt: TGCGCCAGCAGCCTAACTAGCGGGATAGCCTACAATGAGCAGTTCTTC
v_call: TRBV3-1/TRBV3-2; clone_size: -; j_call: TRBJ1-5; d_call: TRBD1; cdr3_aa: CASRGQDSNQPQHF; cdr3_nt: TGTGCCAGCAGGGGACAGGATAGCAATCAGCCCCAGCATTTT
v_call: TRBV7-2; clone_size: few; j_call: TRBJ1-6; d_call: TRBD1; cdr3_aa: CASSKSYRGPVNSPLHF; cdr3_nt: TGTGCCAGCAGCAAAAGCTACAGGGGGCCCGTGAATTCACCCCTCCACTTT
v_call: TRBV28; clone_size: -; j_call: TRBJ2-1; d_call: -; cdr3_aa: CASRRALGEQFF; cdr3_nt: TGTGCCAGCAGGAGAGCCCTCGGTGAGCAGTTCTTC
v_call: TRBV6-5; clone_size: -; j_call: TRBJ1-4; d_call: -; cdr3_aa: CASSSAGPTNEKLFF; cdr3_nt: TGTGCCAGCAGTTCCGCAGGGCCGACTAATGAAAAACTGTTTTTT
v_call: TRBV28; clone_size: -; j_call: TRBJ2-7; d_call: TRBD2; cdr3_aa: CASSSSGRSYEQYF; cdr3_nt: TGTGCCAGCAGTTCTAGCGGGAGGTCCTACGAGCAGTACTTC
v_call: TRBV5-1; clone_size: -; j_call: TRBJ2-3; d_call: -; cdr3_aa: CASSLGSMASTDTQYF; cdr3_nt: TGCGCCAGCAGCTTGGGGTCGATGGCTAGCACAGATACGCAGTATTTT
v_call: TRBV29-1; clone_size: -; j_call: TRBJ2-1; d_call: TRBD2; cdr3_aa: CSVELAGSEQFF; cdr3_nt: TGCAGCGTTGAACTAGCGGGAAGTGAGCAGTTCTTC
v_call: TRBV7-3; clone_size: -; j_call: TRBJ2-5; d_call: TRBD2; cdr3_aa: CASSLNPGLAEETQYF; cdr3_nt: TGTGCCAGCAGCTTAAACCCGGGACTAGCGGAAGAGACCCAGTACTTC
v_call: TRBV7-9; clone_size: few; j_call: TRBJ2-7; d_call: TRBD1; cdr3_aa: CASTKDRVGYEQYF; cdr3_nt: TGTGCCAGCACGAAGGACAGGGTTGGCTACGAGCAGTACTTC
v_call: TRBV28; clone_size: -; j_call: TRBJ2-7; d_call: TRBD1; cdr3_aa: CASSSTGGPTYEQYF; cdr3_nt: TGTGCCAGCAGTTCGACAGGGGGCCCGACCTACGAGCAGTACTTC
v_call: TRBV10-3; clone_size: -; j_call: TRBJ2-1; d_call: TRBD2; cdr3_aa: CAISGTSGANEQFF; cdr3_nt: TGTGCCATCAGTGGGACTAGCGGGGCAAACGAGCAGTTCTTC
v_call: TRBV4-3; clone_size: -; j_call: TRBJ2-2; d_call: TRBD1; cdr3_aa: CASRRNTGGYTGELFF; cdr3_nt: TGCGCCAGCAGACGAAATACAGGGGGCTACACCGGGGAGCTGTTTTTT
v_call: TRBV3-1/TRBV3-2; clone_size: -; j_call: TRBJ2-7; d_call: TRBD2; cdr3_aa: CASSQGIREVVGEQYF; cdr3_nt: TGTGCCAGCAGCCAAGGAATACGGGAGGTCGTAGGGGAGCAGTACTTC
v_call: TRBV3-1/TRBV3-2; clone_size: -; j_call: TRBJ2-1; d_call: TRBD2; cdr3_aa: CASSRIAGGMNEQFF; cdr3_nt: TGTGCCAGCAGCCGAATAGCGGGAGGAATGAATGAGCAGTTCTTC
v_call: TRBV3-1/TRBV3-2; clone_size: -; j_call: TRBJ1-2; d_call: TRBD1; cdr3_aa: CASSQERVGQNYGYTF; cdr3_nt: TGTGCCAGCAGCCAAGAAAGGGTGGGACAGAACTATGGCTACACCTTC
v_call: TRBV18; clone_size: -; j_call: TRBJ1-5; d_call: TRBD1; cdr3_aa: CASSPTGLSNQPQHF; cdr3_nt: TGTGCCAGCTCACCGACAGGGTTGAGCAATCAGCCCCAGCATTTT
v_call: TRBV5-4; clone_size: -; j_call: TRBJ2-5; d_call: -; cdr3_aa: CASSLAGGRFLGETQYF; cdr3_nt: TGTGCCAGCAGCTTGGCAGGGGGGCGCTTTTTAGGGGAGACCCAGTACTTC
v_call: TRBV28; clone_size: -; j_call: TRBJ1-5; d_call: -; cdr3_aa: CASSKTGNQPQHF; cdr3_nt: TGTGCCAGCAGTAAGACAGGCAATCAGCCCCAGCATTTT
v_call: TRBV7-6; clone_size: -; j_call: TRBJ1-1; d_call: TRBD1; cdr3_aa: CASSHTGESEAFF; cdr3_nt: TGTGCCAGCAGTCATACAGGGGAATCTGAAGCTTTCTTT
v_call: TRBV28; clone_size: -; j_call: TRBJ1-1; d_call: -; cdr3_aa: CASRIMNTEAFF; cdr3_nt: TGTGCCAGCAGAATCATGAACACTGAAGCTTTCTTT
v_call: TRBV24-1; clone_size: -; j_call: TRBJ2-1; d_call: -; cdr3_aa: CATSDLGGGRGEQFF; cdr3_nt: TGTGCCACCAGTGATTTGGGAGGGGGCCGGGGTGAGCAGTTCTTC
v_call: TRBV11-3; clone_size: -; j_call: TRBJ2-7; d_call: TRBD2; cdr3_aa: CASSLVGGRSYEQYF; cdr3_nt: TGTGCCAGCAGCTTAGTGGGCGGGAGGTCCTACGAGCAGTACTTC
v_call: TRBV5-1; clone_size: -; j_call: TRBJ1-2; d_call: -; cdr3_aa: CASSIPGEGASYGYTF; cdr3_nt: TGCGCCAGCAGCATTCCGGGAGAAGGGGCCTCCTATGGCTACACCTTC
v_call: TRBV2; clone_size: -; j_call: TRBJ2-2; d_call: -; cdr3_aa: CASTLDYATGELFF; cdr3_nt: TGTGCCAGCACCCTGGACTACGCGACCGGGGAGCTGTTTTTT